Presented here are 13 T cell receptor beta chains from one specimen sequenced in a study of T cells expressing NK-cell markers (TCRdb year 2020). Libraries were built with 5' RACE. Sequencing was carried out with an Illumina HiSeq 2000. TCRdb reprocessed the reads into one record per CDR3 protein sequence, lacking DNA. This sample's clone table shows fewer than 200,000 distinct CDR3 sequences. Approximately 17% of the sample is held by the ten biggest clonotypes. Sample: blood T cells: a sorted CD56 or NKG2C T cell subset, CD4+ or CD8+ T cells, or bulk PBMC T cells (not recorded which). These receptors came from a woman aged 18 to 75 in good health.

This chain joins TRBV28 and TRBJ2-1; no DNA is available, so the TRBD2 call from TCRdb remains unchecked. The CDR3 length is 14 residues. Germline V gene sequence: CDR1 MDHEN, CDR2 SYDVKM. The CDR3 region is CVCSRIGSYNEQFF.

This sequence joins TRBV20-1 and TRBJ2-7; TCRdb picks TRBD1, but there is no DNA to check that call. This CDR3 contains 16 residues. Per germline, CDR1 DFQATT and CDR2 SNEGSKA (reference sequence). The chain's CDR3 is CSARDRLGQGADEQYF.

This chain uses TRBV5-1 with TRBJ1-3; checking the TCRdb D call of TRBD1 is not possible without DNA. There are 16 residues in the CDR3. From germline, CDR1 is SGHRS and CDR2 YFSETQ. This CDR3 is CASSETGGPTGNTIYF.

The chain combines TRBV20-1 with TRBJ1-5; TCRdb picks TRBD1, but there is no DNA to check that call. The CDR3 is 14 amino acids. Per the germline V gene, CDR1 is DFQATT and CDR2 is SNEGSKA (reference sequence). This CDR3 reads CSARDGVGGQPQHF.

V gene TRBV4-1 combines with J gene TRBJ1-1. This CDR3 is built from 15 residues. Germline CDR1 MGHRA, CDR2 YSYEKL. The CDR3 loop is CASSQVGPVEPEAFF.

CDR3: CASSPGLAEQETQYF. This chain joins TRBV28 and TRBJ2-5; the D call from TCRdb, TRBD2, cannot be confirmed without DNA. This CDR3 region has 15 residues. Germline values: CDR1 MDHEN, CDR2 SYDVKM.

This chain joins TRBV5-1 and TRBJ2-1; the TCRdb D gene call, TRBD2, has no DNA to confirm it. This CDR3 has 19 amino acids. Germline CDR1 reads SGHRS; CDR2 reads YFSETQ. CDR3 region: CASSGTGTSGRGSYNEQFF.

The V call is TRBV7-9, the J call TRBJ2-7; TCRdb selects TRBD1, and the lack of DNA leaves this call unchecked. This CDR3 has 15 residues. The germline CDR1 and CDR2 sequences are SEHNR and FQNEAQ (reference sequence). This chain's CDR3 is CASSLLQGLTYEQYF.

This chain links TRBV5-1 with TRBJ2-1; with no DNA, the TCRdb D assignment of TRBD1 cannot be verified. The CDR3 length is 14 residues. In germline, CDR1 is SGHRS, CDR2 YFSETQ. The CDR3 loop is CASSRRADYNEQFF.

This chain uses TRBV7-2 with TRBJ2-4; TCRdb picks TRBD2, but there is no DNA to check that call. The CDR3 sequence is 16 residues long. Looked up from germline, CDR1 is SGHTA and CDR2 is FQGNSA. CDR3 in amino acids: CASSYRTGPSGNIQYF.

This chain links TRBV7-2 with TRBJ2-5; absent DNA, TCRdb's TRBD2 call cannot be checked. Germline values: CDR1 SGHTA, CDR2 FQGNSA. The CDR3 consists of 15 residues. CDR3 in amino acids: CASSPRAYNQETQYF.

The V call is TRBV28, the J call TRBJ2-7; the D gene TCRdb calls, TRBD1, cannot be checked with no DNA. The germline V gene encodes CDR1 MDHEN and CDR2 SYDVKM. CDR3 length: 16 residues. The chain's CDR3 is CASSETGTGDLYEQYF.

The rearrangement uses TRBV21-1 and TRBJ2-7; the D call from TCRdb, TRBD1, cannot be confirmed without DNA. TRBV21-1 is a recognized pseudogene. The CDR3 is made up of 14 amino acids. The CDR3: CASSKAGTDGEQYF.